The T cell receptor (beta chain) under discussion was sequenced for a study of graft-versus-host responses after intestinal transplantation. Libraries were prepared by immunoSEQ multiplex PCR; TCRdb keeps only in-frame clonotypes and omits some of them. This sample has more than 95,000 clones, with about 93% found just once. A note on this clone: The antigen is not known.

The CDR3 extends over 15 amino acids. Germline V gene data show CDR1 as SGHTA and CDR2 as FQGNSA. The ends lost 5 bases at V and 3 bases at J; junction bases unmatched: 5. This specimen was unstimulated CD4+ T cells sorted from spleen or lymph node cells, taken before intestinal transplant. The V gene is TRBV7-2, the J gene TRBJ1-5; TRBD1 agrees at 9 bases. The origin of this receptor is a human donor who received an intestinal transplant. The CDR3 DNA sequence: TGTGCCAGCAGCCCGGGGACAGGGATCAATCAGCCCCAGCATTTT. This sequence encodes CASSPGTGINQPQHF. Filled out from reference TRBV7-2 and TRBJ1-5, the complete variable domain reads GAGVSQSPSNKVTEKGKDVELRCDPISGHTALYWYRQSLGQGLEFLIYFQGNSAPDKSGLPSDRFSAERTGGSVSTLTIQRTQQEDSAVYLCASSPGTGINQPQHFGDGTRLSIL.